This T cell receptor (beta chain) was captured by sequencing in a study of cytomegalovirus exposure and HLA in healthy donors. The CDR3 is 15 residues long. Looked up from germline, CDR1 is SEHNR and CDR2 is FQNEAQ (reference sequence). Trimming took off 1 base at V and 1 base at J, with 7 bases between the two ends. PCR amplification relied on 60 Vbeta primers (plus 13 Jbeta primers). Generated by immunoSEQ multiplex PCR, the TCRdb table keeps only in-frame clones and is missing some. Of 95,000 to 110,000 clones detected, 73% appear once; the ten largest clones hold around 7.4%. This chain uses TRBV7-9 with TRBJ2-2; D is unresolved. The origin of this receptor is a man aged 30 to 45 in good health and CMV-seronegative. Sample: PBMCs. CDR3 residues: CASSLGRLNTGELFF. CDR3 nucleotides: TGTGCCAGCAGCTTAGGCAGGCTGAACACCGGGGAGCTGTTTTTT.